This entry concerns a single T cell receptor beta chain. Losses at the gene ends were 2 bases for V and 1 base for J; bases not matched to a gene: 10. Per germline, CDR1 SQVTM and CDR2 ANQGSEA. The CDR3 spans 16 residues. These data are taken from a study of blood T cells in healthy people across ages. With a J-beta primer mix and a sample-barcoded 5' primer, a second PCR ran about 7 to 12 cycles. Each CDR3 protein is one row after TCRdb ran MiXCR on the 5' RACE reads. This sample carries more than 550,000 distinct CDR3 sequences, approximately 22% of them seen once, and the ten largest clones take around a fifth. In terms of origin and age, donors were healthy Caucasian individuals from Russia aged about 6 to 90.

This sequence originates from a man between 65 and 85 years old in good health. The chain is built from TRBV29-1 and TRBJ1-2; 7 bases match TRBD1. Material: blood. CDR3 amino acids: CSVELTGPIRNYGYTF. In DNA, the CDR3 is TGCAGCGTTGAATTGACAGGGCCCATACGTAACTATGGCTACACCTTC.